The TCR beta chain under discussion was sequenced for a study of tumor-infiltrating lymphocytes in primary liver carcinoma. Extraction of RNA together with DNA used about 17-31 mg of unsorted bulk tissue. Through surgical resection, the patients' primary liver carcinoma was treated. The length of the CDR3 is 17 residues. Germline CDR1 is ENHRY and CDR2 is SYGVKD. V lost 6 bases, J lost 2 bases, and 11 bases stayed unmatched. The template, about 500 ng total RNA, yielded TCR beta cDNA made with a constant-region primer. Slightly modified ARM-PCR with three nested multiplex PCR rounds yielded TCR beta libraries. Forward primers for TRBV1-TRBV30 and a C-beta reverse primer served the first two PCR rounds, at 10 cycles each. TCRdb re-called the multiplex PCR reads through MiXCR, storing one row per CDR3 protein. Of 90,000 to 150,000 distinct CDR3 sequences in the sample, approximately 68% were seen once.

V and J are TRBV10-3 and TRBJ2-3, with TRBD1 matching over 10 bases. The sequence was obtained from a woman aged 55-70 years with primary liver carcinoma and hepatitis B virus infection. Sequencing used tumor-adjacent normal liver tissue. The CDR3 coding sequence is TGTGCCATCAGCTCAACGGCTGGGACAGGGGACACAGATACGCAGTATTTT. This gives the protein CAISSTAGTGDTDTQYF.